These 28 T cell receptor beta chains originate from one sample sequenced in a study of beta chain features in type 1 diabetes. Study-level findings and limits: Researchers report that Type 1 diabetes patients had moderately but significantly shorter TCRB CDR3s across all four CD4+ subsets.

No antigens are known for them. All of the isolated RNA was reverse transcribed, so expressed TCRB transcripts were sequenced. Assay used: immunoSEQ multiplex PCR; TCRdb lists only in-frame clones, some missing. The sample shows more than 550,000 clones, 11% to 15% of them seen only once. Sequencing was performed on naive CD4+ T cells from blood. The receptor source for this set is a man aged 18 to 35 with type 1 diabetes.

This clone was recorded a few times. The genes are TRBV29-1 and TRBJ2-1; no definite D call. Germline CDR1 SQVTM, CDR2 ANQGSEA. V gave up 3 bases and J gave up 10 bases, with 16 bases separating them. CDR3 length: 13 residues. The CDR3 DNA reads TGCAGCGTTGACCCAGACGGATCGGTGGAGCAGTTCTTC. It codes for CSVDPDGSVEQFF.

The J gene is TRBJ2-3, the V gene TRBV27; TRBD2 matches 7 bases. The CDR3 extends over 16 amino acids. V gave up 3 bases and J gave up 4 bases; unmatched junction bases: 10. From germline, CDR1 is MNHEY and CDR2 SMNVEV (reference sequence). CDR3 region: CASSFWAGASADTQYF. In DNA form, the CDR3 reads TGTGCCAGCAGTTTTTGGGCGGGAGCGTCGGCAGATACGCAGTATTTT.

This clone was seen more than once but under ten times. The CDR3 region has the DNA TGTGCCAGCAGCGGCGGAGGGTCATTTGGGGAGACCCAGTACTTC. Encoded protein: CASSGGGSFGETQYF. The V and J genes are TRBV9 and TRBJ2-5; D may be TRBD2 (6 bases). The germline V gene has CDR1 SGDLS and CDR2 YYNGEE. Deletions cut 3 bases from V and 5 bases from J, with 17 bases between. CDR3 length: 15 amino acids.

The chain links TRBV30 to TRBJ2-7, with TRBD1 identical over 8 bases. The V gene end was trimmed by 4 bases and the J gene end by 0 bases; junction bases not matched to a gene: 5. This CDR3 contains 14 residues. Germline V gene data show CDR1 as GTSNPN and CDR2 as SVGIG (reference sequence). In DNA form, the CDR3 reads TGTGCCTGGAACCGGGACAGGAGCTCCTACGAGCAGTACTTC. Protein: CAWNRDRSSYEQYF.

The V gene is TRBV2, the J gene TRBJ2-7; D may match TRBD1 or TRBD2 (6 bases each). Trimming stripped 6 bases from V and 3 bases from J, with 12 bases between. Germline V lookup: CDR1 SNHLY, CDR2 FYNNEI. This CDR3 spans 13 amino acids. The DNA for the CDR3 is TGTGCCAGCAGCGCTGGGGGGCGCTACGAGCAGTACTTC. It yields the protein CASSAGGRYEQYF.

The chain couples TRBV7-3 to TRBJ1-3, with D possibly TRBD1 on 6 matching bases. This CDR3 has 15 residues. V dropped 3 bases and J dropped 4 bases, with 13 bases sitting between them. In germline, CDR1 is SGHTA, CDR2 FQGTGA. CDR3 residues: CASSLYRDHGNTIYF. The DNA of the CDR3 is TGTGCCAGCAGCTTGTACAGGGACCACGGAAACACCATATATTTT.

This chain joins TRBV2 and TRBJ2-7, with TRBD2 matching 11 bases. The V gene end was trimmed by 5 bases and the J gene end by 6 bases; junction bases not matched to a gene: 3. The CDR3 is made up of 13 amino acids. Germline V CDR1 and CDR2: SNHLY, FYNNEI. CDR3 sequence reads: CASSLGLAAEQYF. In DNA, the CDR3 is TGTGCCAGCAGTTTGGGACTAGCGGCCGAGCAGTACTTC.

In its sample, this clone was seen a few times. The CDR3 sequence: CSVGNRGFYNTEAFF. In DNA form, the CDR3 reads TGCAGCGTGGGGAACAGGGGCTTCTACAACACTGAAGCTTTCTTT. The chain employs TRBV29-1 and TRBJ1-1; TRBD1 aligns across 7 bases. The CDR3 totals 15 residues. Germline assignment: CDR1 SQVTM and CDR2 ANQGSEA. V dropped 6 bases and J dropped 2; count of bases not matched to a gene: 12.

The rearrangement links TRBV4-3 to TRBJ1-2; D is ambiguous. The V gene lost 0 bases and the J gene lost 5 bases, with 10 bases spanning the gap. Germline V gene sequence: CDR1 LGHNA, CDR2 YSLEER. There are 14 residues in the CDR3. The CDR3 protein is CASSQDGERYGYTF. The CDR3 nucleotides are TGCGCCAGCAGCCAAGACGGGGAGAGGTATGGCTACACCTTC.

This clone has a handful of counts. The chain employs TRBV29-1 and TRBJ1-2; 7 bases map to TRBD1. Losses at the gene ends were 4 bases for V and 3 bases for J; bases not matched to a gene: 8. The length of the CDR3 is 14 residues. In germline, CDR1 is SQVTM, CDR2 ANQGSEA. The CDR3 region has the DNA TGCAGCGTTGGTACCGCGCAGGGGGACTATGGCTACACCTTC. Protein sequence: CSVGTAQGDYGYTF.

The chain has TRBV7-2 and TRBJ1-2, with 7 bases that match TRBD1. The CDR3 sequence is 15 residues long. The J segment lost 8 bases and the V segment lost 1 base, leaving 10 bases of the junction unmatched. CDR1 is SGHTA, CDR2 FQGNSA, per germline. The CDR3 region has the DNA TGTGCCAGCAGCTTAGTATGGCGGGACAGTACCGGCTACACCTTC. Translating gives CASSLVWRDSTGYTF.

This clone turned up a few times. The chain recombines TRBV30 with TRBJ1-6; D is unresolved. The CDR3 consists of 13 residues. Trimming pared 2 bases from V and 3 bases from J, leaving 5 bases between. Germline CDR1 reads GTSNPN; CDR2 reads SVGIG (reference sequence). CDR3 nucleotide sequence: TGTGCCTGGAGTTCCGGCTATAATTCACCCCTCCACTTT. Translating gives CAWSSGYNSPLHF. Using reference TRBV30 and TRBJ1-6 for the parts outside the CDR3, the full variable domain is SQTIHQWPATLVQPVGSPLSLECTVEGTSNPNLYWYRQAAGRGLQLLFYSVGIGQISSEVPQNLSASRPQDRQFILSSKKLLLSDSGFYLCAWSSGYNSPLHFGNGTRLTVT.

This sequence joins TRBV5-4 and TRBJ2-7; the D gene is possibly TRBD1 (6 bases). The CDR3 consists of 15 residues. V shed 0 bases and J shed 1 base, with 11 bases lying between them. Per the germline V gene, CDR1 is SGHNT and CDR2 is YYREEE (reference sequence). CDR3 loop: CASSLGQGHSYEQYF. The CDR3 DNA sequence: TGTGCCAGCAGCTTGGGGCAGGGGCATTCCTACGAGCAGTACTTC.

This chain joins TRBV7-8 and TRBJ2-6; no firm D call. The CDR3 contains 15 residues. V was clipped by 3 bases and J by 2 bases, with 8 bases between them. The germline V gene has CDR1 SGHVS and CDR2 FQNEAQ. The CDR3 protein is CASSFFRAGANVLTF. In DNA form, the CDR3 reads TGTGCCAGCAGCTTTTTCCGGGCTGGGGCCAACGTCCTGACTTTC.

This clone was picked up a small number of times. V gene TRBV4-2 combines with J gene TRBJ2-3; 9 bases map to TRBD1. Germline values: CDR1 LGHNA, CDR2 YNFKEQ. V lost 1 base, J lost 4 bases, and 6 bases stayed unmatched. The CDR3 is 16 residues long. CDR3 amino acids: CASSQGDRVGPDTQYF. CDR3 DNA sequence: TGTGCCAGCAGCCAAGGGGACAGGGTGGGGCCAGATACGCAGTATTTT.

This clone was seen a few times. The chain carries TRBV5-4 and TRBJ1-4; D is unclear. V was trimmed by 4 bases and J by 5 bases, leaving 9 bases between them. From germline, CDR1 is SGHNT and CDR2 YYREEE (reference sequence). The CDR3 is 13 amino acids. In DNA, the CDR3 is TGTGCCAGCAGCGTGGCCTTCAATGAAAAACTGTTTTTT. It codes for CASSVAFNEKLFF.

This clone has more than one count but fewer than ten. The chain recombines TRBV10-1 with TRBJ2-1, with 8 bases that match TRBD2. CDR3 length: 14 amino acids. From germline, CDR1 is WNHNN and CDR2 SYGVQD (reference sequence). V shed 5 bases, J shed 4 bases, and the junction held 4 bases outside the gene matches. The DNA of the CDR3 is TGCGCCAGCAGTCGGGAGGGCGGATACAATGAGCAGTTCTTC. Its protein product is CASSREGGYNEQFF.

The J gene is TRBJ1-1, the V gene TRBV6-8; D is unresolved. V lost 5 bases and J 0 bases, leaving 22 bases between the germline ends. This CDR3 contains 18 residues. Per the germline V gene, CDR1 is MNHGY and CDR2 is SAAAGT. CDR3 region: CASSLRRLVPRMNTEAFF. The CDR3 DNA reads as TGTGCCAGCAGTCTACGGCGCCTGGTTCCGAGGATGAACACTGAAGCTTTCTTT.

The chain employs TRBV6-1 and TRBJ2-7; 9 bases line up with TRBD2. Germline V CDR1 and CDR2: MNHNS, SASEGT. Trimming at V came to 4 bases and at J to 1 base, leaving 5 bases not matched to a gene. The CDR3 has 15 amino acids. The chain's CDR3 is CASSVSGRDSYEQYF. CDR3 nucleotide sequence: TGTGCCAGCAGTGTTAGCGGGAGAGATTCCTACGAGCAGTACTTC.

This clone came up a few times. V gene TRBV28 combines with J gene TRBJ2-5; no definite D call. From germline, CDR1 is MDHEN and CDR2 SYDVKM. This CDR3 contains 12 residues. Trimming pared 4 bases from V and 5 bases from J, leaving 8 bases between. This chain's CDR3 is CASSSSSETQYF. In DNA form, the CDR3 reads TGTGCCAGCAGTTCGTCGTCGGAGACCCAGTACTTC.

This clone was seen a few times. J is TRBJ2-1 and V is TRBV5-1; TRBD2 agrees at 9 bases. The ends lost 2 bases at V and 4 bases at J; junction bases unmatched: 13. This CDR3 has 18 residues. Germline CDR1 SGHRS, CDR2 YFSETQ. The CDR3 nucleotides are TGCGCCAGCAGCTTCCCGCCTCGGTCTAGCGGGACGTACAATGAGCAGTTCTTC. This codes for CASSFPPRSSGTYNEQFF.

V usage is TRBV30 and J usage is TRBJ2-3; the D gene is possibly TRBD2 (5 bases). The V and J ends lost 3 bases and 8 bases respectively, with 21 bases between them. CDR3 length: 15 amino acids. Germline CDR1 is GTSNPN and CDR2 is SVGIG (reference sequence). The CDR3 loop reads CAWREDSPPPSTQYF. The CDR3 DNA reads TGTGCCTGGAGGGAGGACTCGCCTCCGCCCAGTACGCAGTATTTT. Combining the CDR3 with reference TRBV30 and TRBJ2-3 gives the whole variable domain SQTIHQWPATLVQPVGSPLSLECTVEGTSNPNLYWYRQAAGRGLQLLFYSVGIGQISSEVPQNLSASRPQDRQFILSSKKLLLSDSGFYLCAWREDSPPPSTQYFGPGTRLTVL.

Comments on this clone: Other nucleotide sequences in the sample specify the same CDR3. This sequence joins TRBV28 and TRBJ1-1; D gene ambiguous. Germline CDR1 is MDHEN and CDR2 is SYDVKM. The CDR3 loop spans 12 amino acids. V was clipped by 7 bases and J by 4 bases, with 10 bases between them. The CDR3 here is CASIRGGTEAFF. In DNA, the CDR3 is TGTGCCAGCATCCGGGGTGGCACTGAAGCTTTCTTT.

Details on this clone: Distinct nucleotide sequences in the sample also encode this CDR3. The chain uses TRBV9 and TRBJ2-2; D unclear. The V end lost 0 bases, the J end lost 0 bases, and 6 bases lay between the germline ends. Looked up from germline, CDR1 is SGDLS and CDR2 is YYNGEE. The CDR3 length is 15 residues. The CDR3 DNA is TGTGCCAGCAGCGTAGGAGGAGCGAACACCGGGGAGCTGTTTTTT. It specifies CASSVGGANTGELFF.

This clone came up a few times. This rearrangement joins TRBV2 to TRBJ2-1; 8 bases fit TRBD2. V shed 6 bases, J shed 6 bases, and the junction held 7 bases outside the gene matches. CDR1 and CDR2 from the germline V gene are SNHLY and FYNNEI. The CDR3 is made up of 14 amino acids. CDR3 sequence reads: CASRYGREANEQFF. CDR3 DNA sequence: TGTGCCAGCAGATACGGGAGGGAAGCCAATGAGCAGTTCTTC.

The rearrangement links TRBV5-1 to TRBJ2-2; possible D gene TRBD1, 6 bases. Trimming left V 4 bases short and J 6 bases short, with 16 bases between. CDR3 length equals 15 residues. The germline CDR1 and CDR2 sequences are SGHRS and YFSETQ. In DNA form, the CDR3 reads TGCGCCAGCAGCATACGGGACATAACTCCCGGGGAGCTGTTTTTT. Amino acid sequence: CASSIRDITPGELFF.

The CDR3, as DNA: TGTGCCAGCAGCACCTTAGGCTTGAACACCGGGGAGCTGTTTTTT. This gives the protein CASSTLGLNTGELFF. This chain joins TRBV7-2 and TRBJ2-2; D is ambiguous. Trimming stripped 5 bases from V and 1 base from J, with 11 bases between. CDR1 and CDR2 from the germline V gene are SGHTA and FQGNSA. The CDR3 has 15 amino acids.

Worth noting for this clone: Other DNA sequences in the sample encode the same CDR3. The chain recombines TRBV18 with TRBJ2-7; a possible D gene is TRBD1 (6 bases). V was pared by 3 bases and J by 3 bases, with 6 bases between. The CDR3 is made up of 12 amino acids. The germline V gene has CDR1 KGHSH and CDR2 LQKENI. CDR3 region: CASSPDSYEQYF. The CDR3, as DNA: TGTGCCAGCTCACCGGACAGCTACGAGCAGTACTTC.